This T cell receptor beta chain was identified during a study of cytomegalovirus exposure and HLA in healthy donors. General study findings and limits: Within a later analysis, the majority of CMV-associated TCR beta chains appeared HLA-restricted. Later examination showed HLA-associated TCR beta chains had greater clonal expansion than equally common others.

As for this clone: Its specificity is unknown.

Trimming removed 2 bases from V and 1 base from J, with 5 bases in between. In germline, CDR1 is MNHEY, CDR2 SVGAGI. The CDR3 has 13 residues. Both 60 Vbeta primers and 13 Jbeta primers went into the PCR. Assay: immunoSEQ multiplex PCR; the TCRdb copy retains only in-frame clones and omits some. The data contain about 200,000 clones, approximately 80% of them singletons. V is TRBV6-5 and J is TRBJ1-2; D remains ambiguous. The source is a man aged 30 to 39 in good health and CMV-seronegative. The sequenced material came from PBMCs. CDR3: CASSYPGNYGYTF. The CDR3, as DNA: TGTGCCAGCAGTTACCCGGGTAACTATGGCTACACCTTC.